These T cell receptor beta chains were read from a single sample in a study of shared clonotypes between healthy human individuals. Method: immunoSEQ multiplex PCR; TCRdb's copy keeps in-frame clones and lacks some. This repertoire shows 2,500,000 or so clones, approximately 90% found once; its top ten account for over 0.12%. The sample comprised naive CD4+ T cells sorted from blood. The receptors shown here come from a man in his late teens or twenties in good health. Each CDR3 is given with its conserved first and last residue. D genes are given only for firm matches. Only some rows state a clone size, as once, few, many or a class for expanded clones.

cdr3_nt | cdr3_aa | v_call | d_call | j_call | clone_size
TGTGCCAGCAGTGATAGGACAGGGTACTCCTACGAGCAGTACTTC | CASSDRTGYSYEQYF | TRBV2 | TRBD1 | TRBJ2-7 | NA
TGTGCCAGCAGCTTAGGGCGGGAGTGGAAGGGCACAGATACGCAGTATTTT | CASSLGREWKGTDTQYF | TRBV7-9 | TRBD2 | TRBJ2-3 | NA
TGTGCCAGCACCGAACGGTTGCGAGGGGCGGAGACCCAGTACTTC | CASTERLRGAETQYF | TRBV2 | NA | TRBJ2-5 | NA
TGTGCCAGCAGCTCGGAACCAAAAGGGGGCTACACCTTC | CASSSEPKGGYTF | TRBV5-5 | NA | TRBJ1-2 | few
TGCGCCAGCAGTCTCGCCCAGGGGGCGGCCGGGGAGCTGTTTTTT | CASSLAQGAAGELFF | TRBV5-1 | TRBD1 | TRBJ2-2 | NA
TGTGCCAGCAGCAATCCAGCGAGCGGTGCCTACGAGCAGTACTTC | CASSNPASGAYEQYF | TRBV7-9 | NA | TRBJ2-7 | once
TGTGCCAGCAGTCGGGACCCTTCGCAGCCCCAGCATTTT | CASSRDPSQPQHF | TRBV6-5 | NA | TRBJ1-5 | few
TGTGCCAGCAGCTTAGTGGGACAGGGGCGCGACGAGCAGTACTTC | CASSLVGQGRDEQYF | TRBV7-9 | TRBD1 | TRBJ2-7 | NA
TGTGCCAGTAGTATTAGCGGGGCCCACTACGAGCAGTACTTC | CASSISGAHYEQYF | TRBV19 | TRBD2 | TRBJ2-7 | once
TGCGCCAGCAGCAATGGACAGGACACAGATACGCAGTATTTT | CASSNGQDTDTQYF | TRBV5-1 | TRBD1 | TRBJ2-3 | once
TGTGCCAGCAGTTCCGCTGGAGGGGCGGACGTCCTGACTTTC | CASSSAGGADVLTF | TRBV28 | NA | TRBJ2-6 | NA
TGTGCCTGGAGTGTGGGGGACCCGAATTCACCCCTCCACTTT | CAWSVGDPNSPLHF | TRBV30 | NA | TRBJ1-6 | NA
TGTGCCAGCAGCTTAAGGCAGAATCCCTATGGCTACACCTTC | CASSLRQNPYGYTF | TRBV5-8 | NA | TRBJ1-2 | NA
TGTGCCAGTAGTATGGCTAGCGGGAGCCGGTCCTACGAGCAGTACTTC | CASSMASGSRSYEQYF | TRBV19 | TRBD2 | TRBJ2-7 | NA
TGTGCCAGTAGTATAGAGCGGTATTGGGGTACTGAAGCTTTCTTT | CASSIERYWGTEAFF | TRBV19 | NA | TRBJ1-1 | NA
TGTGCCAGCAGCTTAGAGGCGGGGGCCGGGGAGCTGTTTTTT | CASSLEAGAGELFF | TRBV7-2 | TRBD2 | TRBJ2-2 | NA
TGCGCCAGCAGCCAAGATGGTAGGGGATATAGCAATCAGCCCCAGCATTTT | CASSQDGRGYSNQPQHF | TRBV4-1 | NA | TRBJ1-5 | NA
TGTGCCAGCAGTGGGCAGGGAGGGTACGAGCAGTACTTC | CASSGQGGYEQYF | TRBV2 | TRBD2 | TRBJ2-7 | few
TGTGCCTGGAGTGTAGGAGGGGGTGGAAACACCATATATTTT | CAWSVGGGGNTIYF | TRBV30 | NA | TRBJ1-3 | NA
TGTGCCAGCACCGGAGGAGGTACTGAAGCTTTCTTT | CASTGGGTEAFF | TRBV2 | NA | TRBJ1-1 | NA
TGTGCCAGCAGTGACATTAGCTCTGGAAACACCATATATTTT | CASSDISSGNTIYF | TRBV25-1 | NA | TRBJ1-3 | few
TGTGCCAGCAGTTCCCGGGCCACAAACATTCAGTACTTC | CASSSRATNIQYF | TRBV28 | NA | TRBJ2-4 | NA
TGTGCCAGCAGCGTAGCTTCGGGGGGAGGGCCGGGTAATGAGCAGTTCTTC | CASSVASGGGPGNEQFF | TRBV9 | TRBD2 | TRBJ2-1 | NA
TGTGCCAGCAGCTCCCGCGGGGCGCAACTTGGCGGGGAGCTGTTTTTT | CASSSRGAQLGGELFF | TRBV5-6 | NA | TRBJ2-2 | NA
TGTGCCAGCAGCGTCGGGACTAGCGGGTCGGATACGCAGTATTTT | CASSVGTSGSDTQYF | TRBV9 | TRBD2 | TRBJ2-3 | NA
TGTGCCAGCAGTCGGGACACTGACACAGATACGCAGTATTTT | CASSRDTDTDTQYF | TRBV7-9 | NA | TRBJ2-3 | NA
TGTGCCAGCAGTGAATATCTGGAAGTCTCTGGAAACACCATATATTTT | CASSEYLEVSGNTIYF | TRBV25-1 | NA | TRBJ1-3 | NA
TGTGCCAGCAAAGCTACAGGAAGGACTGAAGCTTTCTTT | CASKATGRTEAFF | TRBV28 | NA | TRBJ1-1 | few
TGTGCCAGCAGTGTGGACAGGGTTGGGAACGAGCAGTACTTC | CASSVDRVGNEQYF | TRBV25-1 | TRBD1 | TRBJ2-7 | NA
TGTGCCAGCAGTTCCGCTAGGGGAGAGACCCAGTACTTC | CASSSARGETQYF | TRBV27 | NA | TRBJ2-5 | NA
TGTGCCAGCAGTTCTAACAGTGGCCAGCAGTACTTC | CASSSNSGQQYF | TRBV6-5 | NA | TRBJ2-7 | NA
TGCGCCAGCAGCCGGGACACCAACTCTGGAAACACCATATATTTT | CASSRDTNSGNTIYF | TRBV5-1 | NA | TRBJ1-3 | NA
TGTGCCAGCAGCATACAGGGTGTGGATGGCTACACCTTC | CASSIQGVDGYTF | TRBV5-4 | NA | TRBJ1-2 | once
TGTGCCAGCAGGGGGCGGGAGCACTACGAGCAGTACTTC | CASRGREHYEQYF | TRBV19 | NA | TRBJ2-7 | once
TGTGCCAGCAGCTTTTCGACAGGGGGCACCACTGAAGCTTTCTTT | CASSFSTGGTTEAFF | TRBV5-5 | TRBD1 | TRBJ1-1 | NA
TGTGCCACCGGGTGGGGGACAATCTCGTCACCCCTCCACTTT | CATGWGTISSPLHF | TRBV15 | NA | TRBJ1-6 | NA
TGCGCCAGCAGCCAGAACACTGAAGCTTTCTTT | CASSQNTEAFF | TRBV5-1 | NA | TRBJ1-1 | NA
TGTGCCAGCAGCACCCAGGTAGCCCATGGCTACACCTTC | CASSTQVAHGYTF | TRBV7-9 | NA | TRBJ1-2 | few
TGTGCTAGTGGACCCCTAGCGGGATCAACCGGGGAGCTGTTTTTT | CASGPLAGSTGELFF | TRBV12-5 | TRBD2 | TRBJ2-2 | once
TGTGCCAGCAGTGACTCTCCGGGAGGCCTTTCGAATGAGCAGTTCTTC | CASSDSPGGLSNEQFF | TRBV2 | TRBD2 | TRBJ2-1 | NA
TGTGCCAGCAGCCCTGGGGACTTTCGCACAGATACGCAGTATTTT | CASSPGDFRTDTQYF | TRBV7-3 | NA | TRBJ2-3 | NA
TGTGCCAGCAGCTACCCCTATGGGGGCTCGGCGAACACTGAAGCTTTCTTT | CASSYPYGGSANTEAFF | TRBV7-6 | NA | TRBJ1-1 | NA
TGTGCCAGCAGGTTTCAGGGATCCTACGAGCAGTACTTC | CASRFQGSYEQYF | TRBV28 | NA | TRBJ2-7 | NA